This is a list of T cell receptor beta chains from one sample in a study of blood T cell repertoires in COVID-19. TCRdb's copy holds only in-frame clones and misses some; the assay was immunoSEQ multiplex PCR. Among a few hundred thousand clones listed, more than 75% were seen once. The sequenced sample was PBMCs or T cells enriched from blood (not recorded which). These receptors were taken from a man in his thirties or forties who had recovered from COVID-19. Each CDR3 is given with its conserved first and last residue. The D gene is left open where the match is weak. Not all rows give a size; the values are once, few, many and, for expanded clones, a class.

j_call: TRBJ2-7; d_call: TRBD2; clone_size: -; v_call: TRBV19; cdr3_aa: CASSIGLAVSYEQYF; cdr3_nt: TGTGCCAGTAGTATAGGACTAGCGGTCTCCTACGAGCAGTACTTC
j_call: TRBJ2-2; d_call: TRBD1; clone_size: -; v_call: TRBV27; cdr3_aa: CASRRQGFETGELFF; cdr3_nt: TGTGCCAGCAGACGACAGGGGTTTGAAACCGGGGAGCTGTTTTTT
j_call: TRBJ2-3; d_call: -; clone_size: -; v_call: TRBV7-2; cdr3_aa: CASSPGDSVTDTQYF; cdr3_nt: TGTGCCAGCAGCCCCGGGGACTCCGTCACAGATACGCAGTATTTT
j_call: TRBJ2-2; d_call: TRBD2; clone_size: -; v_call: TRBV9; cdr3_aa: CASSVSGSWLAGELFF; cdr3_nt: TGTGCCAGCAGCGTAAGCGGGAGTTGGTTGGCCGGGGAGCTGTTTTTT
j_call: TRBJ1-1; d_call: TRBD1; clone_size: -; v_call: TRBV2; cdr3_aa: CASTPGQGRVNTEAFF; cdr3_nt: TGTGCCAGCACTCCGGGACAGGGAAGGGTGAACACTGAAGCTTTCTTT
j_call: TRBJ2-3; d_call: TRBD1; clone_size: -; v_call: TRBV7-9; cdr3_aa: CASSVGTGGTDTQYF; cdr3_nt: TGTGCCAGCAGCGTGGGGACAGGGGGCACAGATACGCAGTATTTT
j_call: TRBJ2-1; d_call: -; clone_size: -; v_call: TRBV28; cdr3_aa: CASSLLANEQFF; cdr3_nt: TGTGCCAGCAGTTTATTGGCCAATGAGCAGTTCTTC
j_call: TRBJ2-7; d_call: -; clone_size: -; v_call: TRBV12-5; cdr3_aa: CASGLTLTAGPSYEQYF; cdr3_nt: TGTGCTAGTGGTTTGACCCTTACAGCCGGTCCCTCCTACGAGCAGTACTTC
j_call: TRBJ1-5; d_call: TRBD1; clone_size: few; v_call: TRBV20-1; cdr3_aa: CSASGGTGDGNQPQHF; cdr3_nt: TGCAGTGCTAGTGGAGGTACAGGGGACGGCAATCAGCCCCAGCATTTT
j_call: TRBJ2-2; d_call: TRBD2; clone_size: -; v_call: TRBV4-1; cdr3_aa: CASSQDGSGLAGVNTGELFF; cdr3_nt: TGCGCCAGCAGCCAAGACGGTTCGGGACTAGCGGGAGTGAACACCGGGGAGCTGTTTTTT
j_call: TRBJ2-7; d_call: -; clone_size: -; v_call: TRBV27; cdr3_aa: CASSFVGDEQYF; cdr3_nt: TGTGCCAGCAGTTTCGTCGGGGACGAGCAGTACTTC
j_call: TRBJ2-7; d_call: TRBD2; clone_size: -; v_call: TRBV29-1; cdr3_aa: CSVEEWVAGEQYF; cdr3_nt: TGCAGCGTTGAAGAATGGGTAGCGGGGGAGCAGTACTTC
j_call: TRBJ1-2; d_call: -; clone_size: -; v_call: TRBV14; cdr3_aa: CASSLQGYGYTF; cdr3_nt: TGTGCCAGCAGCCTTCAGGGTTATGGCTACACCTTC
j_call: TRBJ1-5; d_call: TRBD1; clone_size: -; v_call: TRBV28; cdr3_aa: CASSPTGRGYSNQPQHF; cdr3_nt: TGTGCCAGCAGCCCGACAGGGAGAGGATATAGCAATCAGCCCCAGCATTTT
j_call: TRBJ1-6; d_call: TRBD1; clone_size: -; v_call: TRBV28; cdr3_aa: CASRNRGAHYNSPLHF; cdr3_nt: TGTGCCAGCAGGAACAGGGGGGCCCACTATAATTCACCCCTCCACTTT
j_call: TRBJ2-1; d_call: TRBD2; clone_size: -; v_call: TRBV6-1; cdr3_aa: CASSEELAGNNEQFF; cdr3_nt: TGTGCCAGCAGTGAGGAACTAGCGGGGAACAATGAGCAGTTCTTC
j_call: TRBJ1-6; d_call: -; clone_size: -; v_call: TRBV6-5; cdr3_aa: CASRWGVRGSPLHF; cdr3_nt: TGTGCCAGCAGGTGGGGCGTTCGAGGTTCACCCCTCCACTTT
j_call: TRBJ2-2; d_call: -; clone_size: -; v_call: TRBV7-2; cdr3_aa: CASSFGGAGTGELFF; cdr3_nt: TGTGCCAGCAGCTTTGGGGGGGCGGGCACCGGGGAGCTGTTTTTT
j_call: TRBJ1-2; d_call: -; clone_size: -; v_call: TRBV5-8; cdr3_aa: CASSVGGIFGYGYTF; cdr3_nt: TGTGCCAGCAGTGTGGGAGGAATTTTTGGCTATGGCTACACCTTC
j_call: TRBJ1-5; d_call: TRBD1; clone_size: -; v_call: TRBV6-6; cdr3_aa: CASSPTGANQPQHF; cdr3_nt: TGTGCCAGCAGCCCGACAGGGGCCAATCAGCCCCAGCATTTT
j_call: TRBJ1-2; d_call: TRBD1; clone_size: -; v_call: TRBV28; cdr3_aa: CASSPSDRTYGYTF; cdr3_nt: TGTGCCAGCAGTCCCTCGGACAGGACCTATGGCTACACCTTC
j_call: TRBJ1-2; d_call: -; clone_size: -; v_call: TRBV19; cdr3_aa: CASTTVSNYGYTF; cdr3_nt: TGTGCCAGTACGACAGTTTCTAACTATGGCTACACCTTC
j_call: TRBJ1-6; d_call: -; clone_size: -; v_call: TRBV9; cdr3_aa: CASSVVEGGRSPLHF; cdr3_nt: TGTGCCAGCAGCGTAGTCGAGGGGGGGCGGTCACCCCTCCACTTT
j_call: TRBJ1-5; d_call: -; clone_size: -; v_call: TRBV5-8; cdr3_aa: CASSLGARAQHF; cdr3_nt: TGTGCCAGCAGCTTGGGCGCCCGTGCCCAGCATTTT
j_call: TRBJ1-1; d_call: -; clone_size: -; v_call: TRBV28; cdr3_aa: CASRTGVEAFF; cdr3_nt: TGTGCCAGCAGGACAGGAGTTGAAGCTTTCTTT
j_call: TRBJ1-2; d_call: -; clone_size: -; v_call: TRBV28; cdr3_aa: CASSLIARDTPNYGYTF; cdr3_nt: TGTGCCAGCAGTCTAATAGCACGGGACACGCCGAACTATGGCTACACCTTC
j_call: TRBJ1-1; d_call: -; clone_size: -; v_call: TRBV5-6; cdr3_aa: CASSSMNTEAFF; cdr3_nt: TGTGCCAGCAGCAGCATGAACACTGAAGCTTTCTTT
j_call: TRBJ1-5; d_call: TRBD1; clone_size: -; v_call: TRBV6-5; cdr3_aa: CASNYSMEGAQQPQHF; cdr3_nt: TGTGCCAGCAATTACTCGATGGAGGGGGCTCAGCAGCCCCAGCATTTT
j_call: TRBJ2-2; d_call: -; clone_size: -; v_call: TRBV19; cdr3_aa: CASSANPRETGELFF; cdr3_nt: TGTGCCAGTAGCGCAAACCCCCGGGAGACCGGGGAGCTGTTTTTT
j_call: TRBJ2-7; d_call: -; clone_size: -; v_call: TRBV27; cdr3_aa: CASSLYPGDSYEQYF; cdr3_nt: TGTGCCAGCAGTTTATACCCAGGGGACTCCTACGAGCAGTACTTC
j_call: TRBJ2-2; d_call: TRBD1; clone_size: few; v_call: TRBV27; cdr3_aa: CASLDRDNTGELFF; cdr3_nt: TGTGCCTCACTGGACAGGGATAACACCGGGGAGCTGTTTTTT
j_call: TRBJ2-1; d_call: -; clone_size: -; v_call: TRBV5-5; cdr3_aa: CASSFSRGWQNNEQFF; cdr3_nt: TGTGCCAGCAGCTTTTCGCGGGGTTGGCAAAACAATGAGCAGTTCTTC
j_call: TRBJ1-1; d_call: TRBD1; clone_size: -; v_call: TRBV4-1; cdr3_aa: CASSQDLGQLSEAFF; cdr3_nt: TGCGCCAGCAGCCAAGATCTGGGACAGCTCTCTGAAGCTTTCTTT
j_call: TRBJ1-1; d_call: -; clone_size: -; v_call: TRBV7-6; cdr3_aa: CASSSAGRMNTEAFF; cdr3_nt: TGTGCCAGCAGCTCCGCGGGACGGATGAACACTGAAGCTTTCTTT
j_call: TRBJ1-5; d_call: -; clone_size: few; v_call: TRBV27; cdr3_aa: CASSILPQGSNQPQHF; cdr3_nt: TGTGCCAGCAGTATACTCCCCCAGGGCAGCAATCAGCCCCAGCATTTT
j_call: TRBJ1-1; d_call: -; clone_size: once; v_call: TRBV27; cdr3_aa: CASSPYSMNTEAFF; cdr3_nt: TGTGCCAGCAGTCCGTATTCTATGAACACTGAAGCTTTCTTT
j_call: TRBJ1-1; d_call: TRBD1; clone_size: once; v_call: TRBV5-8; cdr3_aa: CASSLVGGPSAEAFF; cdr3_nt: TGTGCCAGCAGCTTGGTAGGGGGCCCCTCTGCTGAAGCTTTCTTT
j_call: TRBJ1-2; d_call: -; clone_size: -; v_call: TRBV7-9; cdr3_aa: CASSSGPGSYTF; cdr3_nt: TGTGCCAGCAGTTCCGGACCGGGGAGCTACACCTTC
j_call: TRBJ2-3; d_call: TRBD1; clone_size: -; v_call: TRBV19; cdr3_aa: CASSDRDSYTDTQYF; cdr3_nt: TGTGCCAGTAGTGACCGGGACAGTTACACAGATACGCAGTATTTT
j_call: TRBJ2-7; d_call: TRBD2; clone_size: -; v_call: TRBV6-5; cdr3_aa: CASSPGLAGAEQYF; cdr3_nt: TGTGCCAGCAGTCCGGGACTAGCGGGAGCCGAGCAGTACTTC
j_call: TRBJ1-5; d_call: -; clone_size: -; v_call: TRBV10-2; cdr3_aa: CASSFSKFRGNQPQHF; cdr3_nt: TGCGCCAGCAGTTTCTCTAAGTTCCGGGGCAATCAGCCCCAGCATTTT
j_call: TRBJ1-2; d_call: -; clone_size: -; v_call: TRBV11-2; cdr3_aa: CASSPGRGNYGYTF; cdr3_nt: TGTGCCAGCAGCCCGGGCAGGGGTAACTATGGCTACACCTTC
j_call: TRBJ2-7; d_call: -; clone_size: -; v_call: TRBV3-1/TRBV3-2; cdr3_aa: CASSQGRDSGEQYF; cdr3_nt: TGTGCCAGCAGCCAAGGTCGGGACTCGGGGGAGCAGTACTTC
j_call: TRBJ1-1; d_call: -; clone_size: -; v_call: TRBV5-1; cdr3_aa: CASSTQPRDTEAFF; cdr3_nt: TGCGCCAGCAGCACACAACCTCGGGACACTGAAGCTTTCTTT
j_call: TRBJ1-4; d_call: TRBD1; clone_size: -; v_call: TRBV19; cdr3_aa: CASSTILGTTGGYEKLFF; cdr3_nt: TGTGCCAGTAGTACTATACTGGGGACGACAGGGGGCTATGAAAAACTGTTTTTT
j_call: TRBJ2-3; d_call: -; clone_size: -; v_call: TRBV4-2; cdr3_aa: CASSQANPDTQYF; cdr3_nt: TGTGCCAGCAGCCAAGCTAACCCAGATACGCAGTATTTT
j_call: TRBJ1-1; d_call: TRBD1; clone_size: -; v_call: TRBV5-1; cdr3_aa: CASSLGQFSNTEAFF; cdr3_nt: TGCGCCAGCAGTTTGGGACAGTTCAGCAACACTGAAGCTTTCTTT
j_call: TRBJ2-7; d_call: TRBD1; clone_size: -; v_call: TRBV18; cdr3_aa: CASSKLDRVDYEQYF; cdr3_nt: TGTGCCAGCTCAAAACTCGACAGGGTTGACTACGAGCAGTACTTC
j_call: TRBJ2-1; d_call: -; clone_size: -; v_call: TRBV29-1; cdr3_aa: CSVEAGYNEQFF; cdr3_nt: TGCAGCGTTGAGGCAGGGTACAATGAGCAGTTCTTC
j_call: TRBJ1-1; d_call: -; clone_size: -; v_call: TRBV5-4; cdr3_aa: CASTTGGGGTEAFF; cdr3_nt: TGTGCCAGCACCACCGGAGGGGGGGGCACTGAAGCTTTCTTT
j_call: TRBJ1-2; d_call: -; clone_size: once; v_call: TRBV5-1; cdr3_aa: CASSLDATELRNYGYTF; cdr3_nt: TGCGCCAGCAGCTTGGACGCGACAGAACTTCGGAACTATGGCTACACCTTC